Presented here are 31 T cell receptor beta chains from one specimen sequenced in a study of T-cell memory formation after mild COVID-19. TCRdb reprocessed the 5' RACE reads via MiXCR and lists one record per CDR3 protein. The sample has more than 300,000 distinct CDR3 sequences, roughly an eighth seen once; the top ten hold approximately 22%. Source material: PBMCs or a T cell subset sorted from them (not recorded which). These receptors were collected from a man in his late teens or twenties who had mild COVID-19 (a few samples of this study predate the infection). Cell type and time point are not known.

V and J are TRBV18 and TRBJ2-5; 7 positions agree with TRBD2. This CDR3 contains 14 residues. The germline CDR1 and CDR2 sequences are KGHSH and LQKENI. V gave up 3 bases and J gave up 5 bases; unmatched junction bases: 6. CDR3 protein: CASSPRHGRETQYF. The CDR3 DNA sequence: TGTGCCAGCTCACCGCGGCACGGGAGGGAGACCCAGTACTTC.

This clonotype was seen only a few times. The gene calls are TRBV6-5 and TRBJ1-1; D ambiguous. The V gene lost 7 bases and the J gene lost 1 base, with 13 bases spanning the gap. Germline V gene lookup returns CDR1 MNHEY and CDR2 SVGAGI. The CDR3 runs to 14 residues. The CDR3 DNA follows: TGTGCCAGCACCCTGTTGGGGTCGAACACTGAAGCTTTCTTT. Residues: CASTLLGSNTEAFF.

The chain has TRBV7-3 and TRBJ1-1, with D possibly matching TRBD1 (6 bases). V shed 5 bases and J shed 7 bases, with 17 bases lying between them. The CDR3 consists of 14 residues. Germline lookup yields CDR1 SGHTA and CDR2 FQGTGA. The CDR3 loop reads CASSAPPGHCEAFF. The CDR3, as DNA: TGTGCCAGCAGCGCCCCCCCGGGACACTGTGAAGCTTTCTTT.

The chain is built from TRBV6-5 and TRBJ1-2; the match to TRBD1 covers 7 bases. In germline, CDR1 is MNHEY, CDR2 SVGAGI. The CDR3 runs 13 residues. Germline trimming cut 6 bases from V and 8 bases from J; bases unmatched to any gene: 9. The CDR3 coding sequence is TGTGCCAGCAGACCTCGAGGGGGCGGGGGCTACACCTTC. This sequence encodes CASRPRGGGGYTF.

This clonotype has a handful of counts. The rearrangement joins TRBV7-9 to TRBJ2-3; TRBD2 matches 15 bases. The CDR3 runs 17 residues. Germline V gene data show CDR1 as SEHNR and CDR2 as FQNEAQ (reference sequence). Trimming took 6 bases from V and 0 from J; bases not matched to a gene: 4. The CDR3 DNA sequence: TGTGCCAGCAGGGGACTAGCGGGGGGTCCTAGCACAGATACGCAGTATTTT. Its protein is CASRGLAGGPSTDTQYF.

The sample holds a few counts of this clonotype. The rearrangement joins TRBV7-2 to TRBJ2-3; 8 bases fit TRBD2. V lost 5 bases and J lost 6; bases outside the gene matches: 7. The CDR3 covers 14 residues. The germline gives CDR1 SGHTA, CDR2 FQGNSA. CDR3 sequence (DNA): TGTGCCAGCAGCCGATCTGGCGGGAGGGATACGCAGTATTTT. This gives the protein CASSRSGGRDTQYF.

The V call is TRBV4-3, the J call TRBJ2-2; 12 nucleotides match TRBD2. The CDR3 sequence is 19 residues long. The V and J ends lost 5 bases and 3 bases, in that order; junction bases with no gene match: 13. The germline V gene has CDR1 LGHNA and CDR2 YSLEER. The CDR3 region is CASSGGPGLAGTYTGELFF. In nucleotides, the CDR3 is TGCGCCAGCAGCGGGGGTCCCGGACTAGCGGGGACTTACACCGGGGAGCTGTTTTTT.

This clonotype appeared a few times. The V call is TRBV4-3, the J call TRBJ2-5; 10 bases line up with TRBD1. CDR1 and CDR2 (germline): LGHNA, YSLEER. The CDR3 runs to 16 residues. J gave up 2 bases and V 4 bases, and 7 bases lay outside the gene matches. The CDR3 DNA reads as TGCGCCAGCAGCCGCTGGACAGGGGGTCGGCAAGAGACCCAGTACTTC. Its translation is CASSRWTGGRQETQYF.

This clonotype showed up just a few times. The V call is TRBV7-2, the J call TRBJ1-5, with 9 bases that match TRBD1. This CDR3 is 15 amino acids long. The germline CDR1 and CDR2 sequences are SGHTA and FQGNSA. Trimming took 1 base from V and 8 from J; bases not matched to a gene: 6. As DNA, the CDR3 is TGTGCCAGCAGCTTAGAGGGGACAGGGAAGGAGCCCCAGCATTTT. Translating it yields CASSLEGTGKEPQHF.

This clonotype has a handful of counts. The V call is TRBV29-1, the J call TRBJ2-2; possibly TRBD2 for D (6 bases). Germline V gene sequence: CDR1 SQVTM, CDR2 ANQGSEA. This CDR3 has 11 residues. Trimming took off 7 bases at V and 3 bases at J, with 6 bases between the two ends. The CDR3 sequence is CSGGDTGELFF. CDR3 DNA sequence: TGCAGCGGGGGGGACACCGGGGAGCTGTTTTTT.

This clonotype showed up just a few times. The V call is TRBV5-4, the J call TRBJ2-3; D possibly uses TRBD1 or TRBD2 (6 bases each). Trimming shortened V by 3 bases and J by 5 bases, and 13 bases separated the two germline ends. Germline V CDR1 and CDR2: SGHNT, YYREEE (reference sequence). This CDR3 has 14 amino acids. CDR3 in amino acids: CASSSWGAVDTQYF. CDR3 nucleotide sequence: TGTGCCAGCAGCTCGTGGGGGGCCGTAGATACGCAGTATTTT.

V gene TRBV4-3 combines with J gene TRBJ2-1; TRBD2 matches at 10 bases. The CDR3 has 14 amino acids. With V trimmed by 4 bases and J by 10 bases, 7 bases remained unmatched. Germline CDR1 LGHNA, CDR2 YSLEER. CDR3 nucleotides: TGCGCCAGCAGCCGACTAGCGGGCGGAAGCGAGCAGTTCTTC. It codes for CASSRLAGGSEQFF.

The chain is built from TRBV9 and TRBJ1-6; D remains unclear. The CDR3 covers 14 residues. With 7 bases removed from V and 5 bases from J, the gap between germline ends came to 13 bases. Germline lookup yields CDR1 SGDLS and CDR2 YYNGEE. Written as DNA, the CDR3 is TGTGCCAGCTCTCGGGCGGCAAATAATTCACCCCTCCACTTT. It is translated as CASSRAANNSPLHF.

In the case of this clonotype: One end of the junction varies from germline; a read error may be responsible. The chain combines TRBV7-6 with TRBJ1-2; D remains ambiguous. The CDR3 spans 12 residues. The germline V gene encodes CDR1 SGHVS and CDR2 FNYEAQ. The CDR3 region is CASSLAGEPDYF. CDR3 DNA: TGTGCCAGCAGCTTAGCGGGAGAACCAGACTACTTC. The whole variable domain, remainder taken from reference TRBV7-6 and TRBJ1-2, is GAGVSQSPRYKVTKRGQDVALRCDPISGHVSLYWYRQALGQGPEFLTYFNYEAQQDKSGLPNDRFSAERPEGSISTLTIQRTEQRDSAMYRCASSLAGEPDYFGSGTRLTVV.

This chain connects TRBV3-1 to TRBJ2-4, with a weak D call TRBD1 (5 bases). The CDR3 is 15 residues long. Germline loops: CDR1 LGHDT, CDR2 YNNKEL (reference sequence). With 0 bases removed from V and 8 bases from J, the gap between germline ends came to 14 bases. This CDR3 is CASSQERTREYIQYF. For the CDR3, the DNA is TGTGCCAGCAGCCAAGAAAGAACCAGGGAATACATTCAGTACTTC.

This chain uses TRBV28 with TRBJ2-7, with 9 nucleotides matching TRBD1. Germline assignment: CDR1 MDHEN and CDR2 SYDVKM. This CDR3 spans 13 amino acids. The trim removed 6 bases at V and 5 bases at J, leaving 5 bases unmatched. CDR3: CASRGTGRDEQYV. The CDR3 nucleotides read TGTGCCAGCAGGGGGACAGGGCGCGACGAGCAGTACGTC.

The chain uses TRBV20-1 and TRBJ1-1; the match to TRBD1 covers 9 bases. The V gene end was trimmed by 4 bases and the J gene end by 3 bases; junction bases not matched to a gene: 6. The CDR3 has 14 residues. Germline values: CDR1 DFQATT, CDR2 SNEGSKA (reference sequence). This chain's CDR3 is CSAKRWTGDTEAFF. CDR3 in DNA: TGCAGTGCTAAAAGGTGGACAGGGGACACTGAAGCTTTCTTT.

The gene calls are TRBV9 and TRBJ2-1; the match to TRBD1 covers 9 bases. CDR1 SGDLS and CDR2 YYNGEE come from the germline V gene. V lost 4 bases and J lost 8; bases outside the gene matches: 7. This CDR3 has 14 amino acids. The CDR3 nucleotides are TGTGCCAGCAGCCCGGGACAGGGAGGAGATGAGCAGTTCTTC. Protein sequence: CASSPGQGGDEQFF.

The chain recombines TRBV7-2 with TRBJ1-2, with 8 bases lining up with TRBD1. This CDR3 spans 15 amino acids. Germline trimming cut 4 bases from V and 1 base from J; bases unmatched to any gene: 5. From germline, CDR1 is SGHTA and CDR2 FQGNSA. CDR3 sequence: CASSSGQGRNYGYTF. CDR3 coding DNA: TGTGCCAGCAGCTCAGGACAGGGCCGTAACTATGGCTACACCTTC.

This clonotype appeared many times. The chain couples TRBV3-1 to TRBJ2-5; tentative D call: TRBD2 (5 bases). This CDR3 contains 15 residues. Trimming took off 0 bases at V and 4 bases at J, with 12 bases between the two ends. Germline V gives CDR1 LGHDT, CDR2 YNNKEL (reference sequence). CDR3 protein: CASSQEGSSRETQYF. The CDR3 nucleotides are TGTGCCAGCAGCCAAGAGGGGAGTAGCCGAGAGACCCAGTACTTC.

The chain joins TRBV7-3 to TRBJ1-1; no clear D gene. The CDR3 loop spans 13 amino acids. V was trimmed by 3 bases and J by 0 bases, leaving 5 bases between them. CDR1 and CDR2 (germline): SGHTA, FQGTGA. CDR3: CASSFGMNTEAFF. In DNA form, the CDR3 reads TGTGCCAGCAGCTTCGGCATGAACACTGAAGCTTTCTTT.

This clonotype turned up a few times. The rearrangement joins TRBV2 to TRBJ2-1; TRBD2 matches 10 bases. The CDR3 runs 15 residues. Germline-derived CDR1 and CDR2 are SNHLY and FYNNEI. J gave up 6 bases and V 10 bases, and 12 bases lay outside the gene matches. The DNA for the CDR3 is TGTGCCACTTACCCCGGGACTAGCGCAACCAATGAGCAGTTCTTC. Amino acid sequence: CATYPGTSATNEQFF.

This clonotype was recorded at least ten times. V usage is TRBV29-1 and J usage is TRBJ1-1; D gene unclear. Germline V gene data show CDR1 as SQVTM and CDR2 as ANQGSEA. V dropped 4 bases and J dropped 6 bases, with 15 bases sitting between them. CDR3 length: 13 amino acids. The CDR3 is CSVVARGSSEAFF. In DNA form, the CDR3 reads TGCAGCGTTGTTGCTCGAGGGTCCTCTGAAGCTTTCTTT.

This clonotype showed up many times. The chain has TRBV4-2 and TRBJ2-1, with unresolved D. Trimming removed 1 base from V and 3 bases from J, with 7 bases in between. This CDR3 region has 14 residues. Per the germline V gene, CDR1 is LGHNA and CDR2 is YNFKEQ. CDR3 sequence (DNA): TGTGCCAGCAGCCAAGCGGCATACTACAATGAGCAGTTCTTC. This encodes CASSQAAYYNEQFF.

The genes are TRBV7-2 and TRBJ2-1; TRBD1 might be the D (5 bases). The CDR3 loop spans 12 amino acids. CDR1 is SGHTA and CDR2 is FQGNSA in the germline V gene. The V end was cut by 4 bases, the J end by 10 bases, with 11 bases between. CDR3 coding DNA: TGTGCCAGCAGCTCAAGGGGTCGGGAGCAGTTCTTC. Its protein is CASSSRGREQFF.

The J gene is TRBJ2-1, the V gene TRBV2, with 7 bases fitting TRBD1. CDR1 is SNHLY and CDR2 is FYNNEI in the germline V gene. Unmatched junction bases numbered 7, after V lost 7 bases and J lost 7 bases. This CDR3 spans 13 amino acids. CDR3 DNA sequence: TGTGCCAGCAACGCGGACAGGCGAAATGAGCAGTTCTTC. Encoded protein: CASNADRRNEQFF.

The rearrangement joins TRBV6-2 or TRBV6-3 to TRBJ2-3; TRBD2 agrees at 9 bases. The junction had 14 bases not matched to a gene; V was cut back by 6 bases and J by 1 base. CDR1 and CDR2 (germline): MNHEY, SVGEGT. The CDR3 consists of 18 residues. CDR3 bases: TGTGCCAGCAGCTCCAAGTTGAATAAGCGGGGGGGCACAGATACGCAGTATTTT. Encoded protein: CASSSKLNKRGGTDTQYF.

The chain couples TRBV3-1 to TRBJ1-6; D is possibly TRBD1 (6 bases). V shed 5 bases and J shed 8 bases, with 22 bases lying between them. This CDR3 has 17 amino acids. CDR1 and CDR2 (germline): LGHDT, YNNKEL (reference sequence). CDR3 in DNA: TGTGCCAGCAGCGATTGGGGGACACATTTCGGAGATTCACCCCTCCACTTT. Its translation: CASSDWGTHFGDSPLHF.

Concerning this clonotype: This sequence may be a read error, since a much larger clone differs from it by one base. The chain is built from TRBV7-2 and TRBJ2-1; 8 nucleotides agree with TRBD2. Looked up from germline, CDR1 is SGHTA and CDR2 is FQGNSA. The CDR3 totals 15 residues. CDR3 amino acids: CASSLWRGASNEQLF. The CDR3 region has the DNA TGTGCCAGCAGCTTATGGCGGGGGGCCTCTAATGAGCAGTTATTC. The entire variable domain, with the rest obtained from reference TRBV7-2 and TRBJ2-1, is as follows: GAGVSQSPSNKVTEKGKDVELRCDPISGHTALYWYRQSLGQGLEFLIYFQGNSAPDKSGLPSDRFSAERTGGSVSTLTIQRTQQEDSAVYLCASSLWRGASNEQLFGPGTRLTVL.

The genes are TRBV11-2 and TRBJ2-1; D tentatively fits TRBD1 or TRBD2 (5 bases each). CDR3 length: 18 amino acids. CDR1 is SGHAT, CDR2 FQNNGV, per germline. The germline V and J ends were trimmed by 1 base and 0 bases, with 16 bases remaining between them. The CDR3 coding sequence is TGTGCCAGCAGCTTAGCGGGGACGGTATGGGACTCCTACAATGAGCAGTTCTTC. Its protein product is CASSLAGTVWDSYNEQFF.

This chain links TRBV5-8 with TRBJ2-1, with a weak D call TRBD2 (5 bases). This CDR3 spans 15 amino acids. In germline, CDR1 is SGHTS, CDR2 YDEGEE. Trimming cost V 4 bases and J 5 bases, with 16 bases left between them. The CDR3 loop is CASSLGLFQDNEQFF. The CDR3 nucleotides are TGTGCCAGCAGCCTAGGACTCTTCCAGGACAATGAGCAGTTCTTC.